Given below is one TCR beta chain in context. The germline V gene encodes CDR1 SNHLY and CDR2 FYNNEI. The CDR3 runs to 15 residues. The ends were cut back, 2 bases at V and 3 bases at J, with 13 bases in the middle. The data were taken from a study of blood T cell repertoires in COVID-19. Study at large: The United States, Italy and Spain were the sources of the acute and convalescent COVID-19 samples. In each case, the material was cDNA or gDNA derived from T cells, B-cell-depleted T cells, or PBMCs.

In the authors' methods: Cell counts per sample came from amplifying reference gene primers. TCRdb keeps only in-frame clones here, not all; method: immunoSEQ multiplex PCR. V, J and clone size are those of that table, while D and trimming were read from the DNA. The sample carries 120,000 or so clones, approximately 70% recorded once. The rearrangement uses TRBV2 and TRBJ1-2; the D gene is possibly TRBD1 (6 bases). The sample comprised peripheral blood. The sequence derives from a woman aged 60-75 years with acute or convalescent COVID-19. The CDR3 sequence is CASSEWEGGDYGYTF. The CDR3, as DNA: TGTGCCAGCAGTGAATGGGAAGGGGGAGACTATGGCTACACCTTC.